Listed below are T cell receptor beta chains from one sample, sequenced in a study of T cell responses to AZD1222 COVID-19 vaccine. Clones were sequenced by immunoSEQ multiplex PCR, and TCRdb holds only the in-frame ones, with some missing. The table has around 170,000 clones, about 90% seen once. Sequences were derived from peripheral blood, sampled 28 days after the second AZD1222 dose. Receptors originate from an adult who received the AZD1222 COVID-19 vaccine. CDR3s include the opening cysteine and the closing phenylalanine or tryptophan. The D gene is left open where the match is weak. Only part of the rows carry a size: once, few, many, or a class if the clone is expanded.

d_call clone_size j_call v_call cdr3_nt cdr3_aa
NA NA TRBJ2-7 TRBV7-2 TGTGCCAGCAGCCCGGGGGGCGGGGGATACCTACGAGAGCAGTACTTC CASSPGGGGYLREQYF
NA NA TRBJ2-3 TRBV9 TGTGCCAGCAGCGCCGGTGGGGGCCCAGATACGCAGTATTTT CASSAGGGPDTQYF
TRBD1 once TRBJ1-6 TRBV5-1 TGCGCCAGCAGCGCGGGACAGGGGGGCATTTCACCCCTCCACTTT CASSAGQGGISPLHF
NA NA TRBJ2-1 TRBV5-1 TGCGCCAGCAGCACCTTAAGGGCGACTGACAATGAGCAGTTCTTC CASSTLRATDNEQFF
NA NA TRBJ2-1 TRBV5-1 TGCGCCAGCAGCTTGAACAGACCTTACAATGAGCAGTTCTTC CASSLNRPYNEQFF
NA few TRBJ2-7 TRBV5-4 TGTGCCAGCAGCTTGGAGACAGCTTCGACTTCCGAGCAGTACTTC CASSLETASTSEQYF
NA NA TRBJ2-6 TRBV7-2 TGTGCCAGCAGCCGGGACCGAGACTCTGGGGCCAACGTCCTGACTTTC CASSRDRDSGANVLTF
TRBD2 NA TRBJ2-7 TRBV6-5 TGTGCCAGCAGTTACCTCGTCGGGGGGTCCTACGAGCAGTACTTC CASSYLVGGSYEQYF
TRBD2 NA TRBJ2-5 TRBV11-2 TGTGCCAGCAGCACTAGCGGGGGAGACCAAGAGACCCAGTACTTC CASSTSGGDQETQYF
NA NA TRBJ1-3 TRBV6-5 TGTGCCAGCAGGATCGGGGGCTCTGGAAACACCATATATTTT CASRIGGSGNTIYF
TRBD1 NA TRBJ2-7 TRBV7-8 TGTGCCAGCAGCTCGCGGACAGGGGTCTACGAGCAGTACTTC CASSSRTGVYEQYF
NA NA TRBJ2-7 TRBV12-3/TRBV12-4 TGTGCCAGCACTTTGTCAGGAATCTACGAGCAGTACTTC CASTLSGIYEQYF
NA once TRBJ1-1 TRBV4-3 TGCGCCAGCAGCCAAGAGATAGGGGCTAACACTGAAGCTTTCTTT CASSQEIGANTEAFF
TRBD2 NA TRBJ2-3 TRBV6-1 TGTGCCAGCAGTGAAGCCCGGGGGGGGACGCAGTATTTT CASSEARGGTQYF
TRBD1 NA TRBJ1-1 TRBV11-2 TGTGCCAGCAGCCCTACCCCGGACAGGTTGAACACTGAAGCTTTCTTT CASSPTPDRLNTEAFF
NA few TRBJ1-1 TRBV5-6 TGTGCCAGCAGCGGGGACGGTTACACTGAAGCTTTCTTT CASSGDGYTEAFF
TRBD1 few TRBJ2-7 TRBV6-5 TGTGCCAGCAGTCAGACAGGGTTTTACGAGCAGTACTTC CASSQTGFYEQYF
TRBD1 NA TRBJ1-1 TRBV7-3 TGTGCCAGCAGCCTCACGGACAGGTCTGAAGCTTTCTTT CASSLTDRSEAFF
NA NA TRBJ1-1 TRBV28 TGTGCCAGCAGAGGCGGGGGAAGATACACTGAAGCTTTCTTT CASRGGGRYTEAFF
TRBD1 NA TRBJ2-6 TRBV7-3 TGTGCCAGCAGCTTACCAGGGGGCCTCTCTGGGGCCAACGTCCTGACTTTC CASSLPGGLSGANVLTF
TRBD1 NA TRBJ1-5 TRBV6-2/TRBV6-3 TGTGCCAGCAGTTACGCCTACAGGGGTAGCAATCAGCCCCAGCATTTT CASSYAYRGSNQPQHF
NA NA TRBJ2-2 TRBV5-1 TGCGCCAGCAGCTCGCTCGGGGAGAACACCGGGGAGCTGTTTTTT CASSSLGENTGELFF
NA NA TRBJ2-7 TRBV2 TGTGCCAGCAGTGAACTCTCCTACGAGCAGTACTTC CASSELSYEQYF
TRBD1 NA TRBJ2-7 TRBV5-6 TGTGCCAGCAGCTTAACCGGGACAGGGGGCGCTGAGCAGTACTTC CASSLTGTGGAEQYF
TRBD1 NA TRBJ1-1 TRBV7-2 TGTGCCAGCAGCTCCCCAGGGGGCGGGTTTAACACTGAAGCTTTCTTT CASSSPGGGFNTEAFF
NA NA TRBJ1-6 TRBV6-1 TGTGCCAGCAGTGACAGGGCGAGGAGTCAAACACCCCTCCACTTT CASSDRARSQTPLHF
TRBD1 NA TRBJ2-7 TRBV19 TGTGCCAGTAGTTCCGAGCCTGCGGGACAGGGGCCCGGGACCTACGAGCAGTACTTC CASSSEPAGQGPGTYEQYF
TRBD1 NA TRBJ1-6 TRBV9 TGTGCCAGCAGCGGACAGGGCCTTAATTCACCCCTCCACTTT CASSGQGLNSPLHF
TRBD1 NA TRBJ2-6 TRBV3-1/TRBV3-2 TGTGCCAGCAGCCTCCCAGGGACAGGGTTGGCCAACGTCCTGACTTTC CASSLPGTGLANVLTF
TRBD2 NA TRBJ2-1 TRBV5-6 TGTGCCAGCACTTGGCAGCGGGGGACCCCCCTTAATGAGCAGTTCTTC CASTWQRGTPLNEQFF
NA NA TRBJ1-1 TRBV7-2 TGTGCCAGCAGCTTAGACTTAGGGAACACTGAAGCTTTCTTT CASSLDLGNTEAFF
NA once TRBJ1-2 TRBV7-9 TGTGCCAGCAGCTTAGGCACGAGGCCCAACTATGGCTACACCTTC CASSLGTRPNYGYTF
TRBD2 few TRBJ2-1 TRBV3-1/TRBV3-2 TGTGCCAGCAGCCAAGGACTAGCGGGGTCAAATGAGCAGTTCTTC CASSQGLAGSNEQFF
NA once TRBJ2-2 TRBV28 TGTGCCAGCAGTCGCCGACCAGGGAAACCGAACACCGGGGAGCTGTTTTTT CASSRRPGKPNTGELFF
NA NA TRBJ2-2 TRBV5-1 TGCGCCAGCAGCACCGGGTACCCAGACACCGGGGAGCTGTTTTTT CASSTGYPDTGELFF
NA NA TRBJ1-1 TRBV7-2 TGTGCCAGCAGCTTAGGCTCAGGAGGGGGAATTTGGGCTTTCTTT CASSLGSGGGIWAFF
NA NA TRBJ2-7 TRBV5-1 TGCGCCAGCAGCTTGGGGAGCTTCTACGAGCAGTACTTC CASSLGSFYEQYF
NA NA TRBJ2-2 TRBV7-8 TGTGCCAGCAGGATAGGGGGCGCGGGGACCGGGGAGCTGTTTTTT CASRIGGAGTGELFF
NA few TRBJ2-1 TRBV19 TGTGCCAGTAGTGCGAGCTCCTCCGGAGTAAATGAGCAGTTCTTC CASSASSSGVNEQFF
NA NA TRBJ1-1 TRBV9 TGTGCCAGCAGCGTGGCACTGAACACTGAAGCTTTCTTT CASSVALNTEAFF
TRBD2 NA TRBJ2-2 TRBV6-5 TGTGCCAGCAGGGGGAGGGTTGCCGGGGAGCTGTTTTTT CASRGRVAGELFF
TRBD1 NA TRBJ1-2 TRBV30 TGTGCCCTACAGGGGCCCGAGCACTATGGCTACACCTTC CALQGPEHYGYTF
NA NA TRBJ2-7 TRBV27 TGTGCCAGCAGTAGCAGGGCCCTATACGAGCAGTACTTC CASSSRALYEQYF
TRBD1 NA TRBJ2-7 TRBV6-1 TGTGCCAGCAGTGAAGTCCTAATGGGACAGCTCTACGAGCAGTACTTC CASSEVLMGQLYEQYF
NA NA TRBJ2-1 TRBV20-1 TGCAGTGCCCCCCTATCTTATGAGCAGTTCTTC CSAPLSYEQFF